The sequence of this TCR beta chain was determined in a study of blood T cell repertoires in COVID-19. For the study at large: The cDNA or gDNA used as material had been derived from T cells, B-cell-depleted T cells, or PBMCs.

The data were produced by immunoSEQ multiplex PCR, yet TCRdb's version contains in-frame clones alone and is incomplete. Of under 300,000 clones listed, over 75% are singletons. The receptor comes from a woman in her seventies with acute or convalescent COVID-19. Sequencing was carried out using peripheral blood.

CDR3 in amino acids: CASRRTGTVDEQYF. The CDR3 nucleotides read TGCGCCAGCAGGCGGACAGGGACGGTCGACGAGCAGTACTTC. The chain employs TRBV5-1 and TRBJ2-7; 8 nucleotides line up with TRBD1. CDR1 and CDR2 (germline): SGHRS, YFSETQ. The CDR3 has 14 residues. V lost 5 bases to trimming and J lost 5 bases; unmatched junction nucleotides: 9.